The clone carrying this T cell receptor (beta chain) was seen once. Its specificity is not known. Trimming pared 0 bases from V and 4 bases from J, leaving 7 bases between. In germline, CDR1 is SGHDT, CDR2 YYEEEE. This CDR3 has 13 amino acids. These data come from a study of T cell responses to AZD1222 COVID-19 vaccine. Study background: Second-dose intervals near 4 or 12 weeks were combined.

Generated by immunoSEQ multiplex PCR, the TCRdb table keeps only in-frame clones and is missing some. In the table there are 150,000 to 200,000 clones, 90% to 95% of which are singletons. Regarding the study as a whole: Nearly half of unique spike-specific TCRs reportedly avoided B.1.351 and B.1.1.7 mutated regions. The peak T cell response came first, and repertoires were sampled only after it.

The sequencing used peripheral blood, collected on day 0 of AZD1222 vaccination. J is TRBJ1-2 and V is TRBV5-6; no firm D call. This clonotype was sampled from an adult in good health. This chain's CDR3 is CASSLAGSYGYTF. CDR3 nucleotide sequence: TGTGCCAGCAGCTTGGCCGGAAGCTATGGCTACACCTTC. The whole variable domain, remainder taken from reference TRBV5-6 and TRBJ1-2, is DAGVTQSPTHLIKTRGQQVTLRCSPKSGHDTVSWYQQALGQGPQFIFQYYEEEERQRGNFPDRFSGHQFPNYSSELNVNALLLGDSALYLCASSLAGSYGYTFGSGTRLTVV.